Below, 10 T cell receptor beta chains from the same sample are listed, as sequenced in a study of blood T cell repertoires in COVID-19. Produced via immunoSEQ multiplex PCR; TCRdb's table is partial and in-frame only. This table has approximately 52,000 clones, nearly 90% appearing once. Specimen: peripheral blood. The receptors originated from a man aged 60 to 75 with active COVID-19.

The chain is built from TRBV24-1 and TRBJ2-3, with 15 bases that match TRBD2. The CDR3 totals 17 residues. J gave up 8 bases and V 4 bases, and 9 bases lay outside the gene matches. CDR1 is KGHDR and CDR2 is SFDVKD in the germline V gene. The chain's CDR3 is CATSDSGLAGGPGTQYF. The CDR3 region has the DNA TGTGCCACCAGTGACTCCGGACTAGCGGGAGGGCCCGGTACGCAGTATTTT.

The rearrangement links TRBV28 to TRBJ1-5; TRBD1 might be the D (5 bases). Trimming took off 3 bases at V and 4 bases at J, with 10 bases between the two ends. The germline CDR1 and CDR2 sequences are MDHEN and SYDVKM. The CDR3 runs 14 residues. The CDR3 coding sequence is TGTGCCAGCAGTTTGGGGCCCGGGAATCAGCCCCAGCATTTT. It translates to CASSLGPGNQPQHF.

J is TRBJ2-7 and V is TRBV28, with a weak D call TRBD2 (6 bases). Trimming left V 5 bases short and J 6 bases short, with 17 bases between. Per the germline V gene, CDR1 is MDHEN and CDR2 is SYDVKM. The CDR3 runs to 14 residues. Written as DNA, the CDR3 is TGTGCCAGCAGTCCAGGGACGGGACTTTTCGAGCAGTACTTC. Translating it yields CASSPGTGLFEQYF.

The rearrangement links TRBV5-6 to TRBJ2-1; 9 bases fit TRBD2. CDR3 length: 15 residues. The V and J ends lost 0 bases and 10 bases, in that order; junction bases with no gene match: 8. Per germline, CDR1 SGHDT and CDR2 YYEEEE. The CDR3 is CASSLVGGRAREQFF. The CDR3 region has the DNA TGTGCCAGCAGCTTGGTAGGCGGGAGGGCCCGGGAGCAGTTCTTC.

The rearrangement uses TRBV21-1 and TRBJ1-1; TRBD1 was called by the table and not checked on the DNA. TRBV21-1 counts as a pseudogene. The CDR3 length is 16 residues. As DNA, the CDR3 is TGTGCCAGCAGCAAAGCGGAGGGGACAGGGGGCACTGAAGCTTTCTTT. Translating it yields CASSKAEGTGGTEAFF.

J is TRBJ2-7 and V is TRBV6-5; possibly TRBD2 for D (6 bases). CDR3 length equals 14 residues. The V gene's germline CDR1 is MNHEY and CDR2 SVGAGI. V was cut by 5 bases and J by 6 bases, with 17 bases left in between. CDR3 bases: TGTGCCAGCAGTAAGGGACTTCTCCACTCCGAGCAGTACTTC. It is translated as CASSKGLLHSEQYF.

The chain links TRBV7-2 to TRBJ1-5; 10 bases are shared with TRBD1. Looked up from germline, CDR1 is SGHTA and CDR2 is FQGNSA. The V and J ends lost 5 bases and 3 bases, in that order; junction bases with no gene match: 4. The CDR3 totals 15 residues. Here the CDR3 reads CASSPGTGDNQPQHF. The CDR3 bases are TGTGCCAGCAGCCCCGGGACAGGGGACAATCAGCCCCAGCATTTT.

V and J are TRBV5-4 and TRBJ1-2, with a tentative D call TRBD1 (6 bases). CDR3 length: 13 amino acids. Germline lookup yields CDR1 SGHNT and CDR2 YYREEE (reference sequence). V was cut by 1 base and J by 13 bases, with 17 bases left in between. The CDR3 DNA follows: TGTGCCAGCAGCTTGTCCCAGTCAGGGGCTGGCACCTTC. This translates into CASSLSQSGAGTF.

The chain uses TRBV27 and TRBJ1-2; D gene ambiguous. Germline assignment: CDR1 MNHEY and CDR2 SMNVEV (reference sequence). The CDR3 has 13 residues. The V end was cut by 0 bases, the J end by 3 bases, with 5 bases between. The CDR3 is CASSLSGDYGYTF. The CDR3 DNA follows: TGTGCCAGCAGTTTATCGGGAGACTATGGCTACACCTTC.

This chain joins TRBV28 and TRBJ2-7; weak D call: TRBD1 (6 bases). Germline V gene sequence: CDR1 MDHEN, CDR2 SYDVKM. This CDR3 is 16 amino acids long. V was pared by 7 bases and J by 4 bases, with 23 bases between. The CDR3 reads CASTTPGASFPYEQYF. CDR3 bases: TGTGCCAGCACTACCCCAGGGGCATCCTTCCCTTACGAGCAGTACTTC.